The T cell receptor beta chain under discussion was sequenced for a study of CD8 T cells in Susac syndrome. CDR1 SQVTM and CDR2 ANQGSEA come from the germline V gene. The CDR3 consists of 11 residues. V was clipped by 4 bases and J by 8 bases, with 11 bases between them. TCR beta sequences were obtained from blood CD8+ and CD4+ T cells. RNA amounts of roughly 0.5 to 1 ug underwent reverse transcription with random hexamers. TCRdb reprocessed the immunoSEQ multiplex PCR reads with MiXCR, giving one entry per CDR3 protein. Of more than 85,000 distinct CDR3 sequences listed, about 95% are singletons. The V gene is TRBV29-1, the J gene TRBJ1-1; TRBD1 is a possible D gene (5 bases). This clonotype originated in a human donor in good health. The sequencing sample was made of CD4+ T cells from PBMCs. This CDR3 reads CSVVRGLEAFF. The CDR3 DNA reads as TGCAGCGTTGTAAGGGGCTTAGAAGCTTTCTTT.